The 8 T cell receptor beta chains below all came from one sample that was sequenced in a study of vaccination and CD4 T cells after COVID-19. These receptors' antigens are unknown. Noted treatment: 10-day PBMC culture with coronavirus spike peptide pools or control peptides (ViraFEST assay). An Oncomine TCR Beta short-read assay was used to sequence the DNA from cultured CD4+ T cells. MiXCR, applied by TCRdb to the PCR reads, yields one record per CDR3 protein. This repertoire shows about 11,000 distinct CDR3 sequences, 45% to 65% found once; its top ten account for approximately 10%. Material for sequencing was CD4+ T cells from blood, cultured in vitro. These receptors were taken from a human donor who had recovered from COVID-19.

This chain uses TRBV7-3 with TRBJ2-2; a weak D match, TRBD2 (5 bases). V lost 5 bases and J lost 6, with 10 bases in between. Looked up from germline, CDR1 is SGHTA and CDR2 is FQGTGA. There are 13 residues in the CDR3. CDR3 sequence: CASSPSGAGELFF. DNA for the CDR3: TGTGCCAGCAGCCCGTCCGGGGCCGGGGAGCTGTTTTTT.

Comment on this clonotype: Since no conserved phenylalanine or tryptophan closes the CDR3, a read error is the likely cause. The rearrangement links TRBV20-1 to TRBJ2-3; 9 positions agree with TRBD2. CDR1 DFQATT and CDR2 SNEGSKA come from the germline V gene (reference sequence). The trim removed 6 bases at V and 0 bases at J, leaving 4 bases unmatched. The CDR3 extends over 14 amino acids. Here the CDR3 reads CSAPLAGSTDTQYL. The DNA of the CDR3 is TGCAGTGCCCCGCTAGCGGGGAGCACAGATACGCAGTATCTT.

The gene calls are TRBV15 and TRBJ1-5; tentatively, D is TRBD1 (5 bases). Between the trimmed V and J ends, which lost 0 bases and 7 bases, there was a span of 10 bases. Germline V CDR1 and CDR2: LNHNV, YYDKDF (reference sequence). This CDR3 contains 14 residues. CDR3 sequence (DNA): TGTGCCACCAGCAGAGATCAGGGTTCCCAGCCCCAGCATTTT. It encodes CATSRDQGSQPQHF.

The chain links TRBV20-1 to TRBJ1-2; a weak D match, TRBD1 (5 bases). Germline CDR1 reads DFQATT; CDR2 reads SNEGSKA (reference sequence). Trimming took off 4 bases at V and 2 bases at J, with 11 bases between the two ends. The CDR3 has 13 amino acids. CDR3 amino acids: CSAIRDRNYGYTF. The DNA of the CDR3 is TGCAGTGCTATCCGGGACCGAAACTATGGCTACACCTTC.

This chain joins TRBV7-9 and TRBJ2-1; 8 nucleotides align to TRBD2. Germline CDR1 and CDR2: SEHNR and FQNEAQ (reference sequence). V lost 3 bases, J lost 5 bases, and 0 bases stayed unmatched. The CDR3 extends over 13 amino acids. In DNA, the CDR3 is TGTGCCAGCAGCTTTAGCGGGGACAATGAGCAGTTCTTC. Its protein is CASSFSGDNEQFF.

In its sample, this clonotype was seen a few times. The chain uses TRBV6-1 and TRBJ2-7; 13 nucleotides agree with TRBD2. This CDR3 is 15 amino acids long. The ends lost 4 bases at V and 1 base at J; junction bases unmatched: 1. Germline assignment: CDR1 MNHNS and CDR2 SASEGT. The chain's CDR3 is CASSGLAGGSYEQYF. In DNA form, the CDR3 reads TGTGCCAGCAGTGGACTAGCGGGAGGATCCTACGAGCAGTACTTC.

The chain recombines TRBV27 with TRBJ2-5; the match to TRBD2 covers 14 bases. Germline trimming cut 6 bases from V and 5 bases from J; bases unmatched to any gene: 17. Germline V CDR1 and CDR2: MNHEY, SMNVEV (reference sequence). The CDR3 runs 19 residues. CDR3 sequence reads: CASSLQQGTSGSSWETQYF. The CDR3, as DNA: TGTGCCAGCAGCCTTCAACAAGGGACTAGCGGGAGTTCGTGGGAGACCCAGTACTTC.

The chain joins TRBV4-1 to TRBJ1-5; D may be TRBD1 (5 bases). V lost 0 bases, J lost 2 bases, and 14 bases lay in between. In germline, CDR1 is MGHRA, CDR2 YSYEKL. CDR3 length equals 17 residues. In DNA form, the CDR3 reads TGCGCCAGCAGCCAAGAAGTTACCCAACAGGGCAATCAGCCCCAGCATTTT. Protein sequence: CASSQEVTQQGNQPQHF.